This TCR beta chain originates from a study of graft-versus-host responses after intestinal transplantation. The germline V gene encodes CDR1 MNHEY and CDR2 SMNVEV (reference sequence). The V segment lost 2 bases and the J segment 4 bases; nucleotides outside the gene matches: 4. There are 14 residues in the CDR3. Sequencing used immunoSEQ multiplex PCR; TCRdb keeps in-frame clones, though not all of them. The repertoire holds approximately 19,000 clones, 65% to 85% seen once, with roughly 8% in the top ten. Graft tissue was processed to release intraepithelial and lamina propria lymphocytes. The V call is TRBV27, the J call TRBJ2-7; 8 nucleotides agree with TRBD2. The sample here was ileum tissue, taken approximately 3 weeks after intestinal transplant. The receptor was isolated from a human patient who received an intestinal transplant, so some T cells may come from the graft donor. CDR3 DNA sequence: TGTGCCAGCAGTTTAGGCGGGAGGATGTACGAGCAGTACTTC. Encoded protein: CASSLGGRMYEQYF.